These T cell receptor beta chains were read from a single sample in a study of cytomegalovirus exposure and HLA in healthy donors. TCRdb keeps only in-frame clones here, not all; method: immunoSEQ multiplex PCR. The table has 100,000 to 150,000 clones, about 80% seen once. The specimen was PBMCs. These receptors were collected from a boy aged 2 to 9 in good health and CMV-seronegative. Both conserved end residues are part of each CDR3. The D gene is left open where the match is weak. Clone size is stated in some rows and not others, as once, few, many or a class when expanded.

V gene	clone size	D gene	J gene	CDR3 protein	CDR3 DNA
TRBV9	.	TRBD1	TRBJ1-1	CASNRQGGTEAFF	TGTGCCAGCAACAGACAGGGTGGCACTGAAGCTTTCTTT
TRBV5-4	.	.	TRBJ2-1	CASSLEVDRGEQFF	TGTGCCAGCAGCTTGGAGGTGGACAGAGGTGAGCAGTTCTTC
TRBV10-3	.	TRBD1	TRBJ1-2	CAISFRDRGEANYGYTF	TGTGCCATCAGCTTCCGGGACAGGGGCGAAGCTAACTATGGCTACACCTTC
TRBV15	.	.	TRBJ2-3	CATSRDRRVKDTQYF	TGTGCCACCAGCAGAGATCGGAGAGTCAAGGATACGCAGTATTTT
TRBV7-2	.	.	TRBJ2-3	CASSLSTDTQYF	TGTGCCAGCAGCCTTAGCACAGATACGCAGTATTTT
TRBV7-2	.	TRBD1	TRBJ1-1	CASSFGQGTNTEAFF	TGTGCCAGCAGCTTCGGACAGGGTACGAACACTGAAGCTTTCTTT
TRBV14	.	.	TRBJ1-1	CASSQSLPNTEAFF	TGTGCCAGCAGCCAGTCTCTCCCGAACACTGAAGCTTTCTTT
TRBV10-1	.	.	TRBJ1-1	CASSPRTESNTEAFF	TGCGCCAGCAGTCCCCGGACAGAATCGAACACTGAAGCTTTCTTT
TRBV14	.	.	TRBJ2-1	CASSQERVVEQFF	TGTGCCAGCAGCCAAGAGAGGGTGGTTGAGCAGTTCTTC
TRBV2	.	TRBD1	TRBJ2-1	CASSVGTGWYNEQFF	TGTGCCAGCAGTGTGGGGACAGGGTGGTACAATGAGCAGTTCTTC
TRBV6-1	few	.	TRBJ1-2	CASSGGPETSGKNF	TGTGCCAGCAGTGGGGGGCCGGAGACCTCCGGGAAGAACTTC
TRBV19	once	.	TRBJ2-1	CASNPFQSYNEQFF	TGTGCCAGTAACCCGTTCCAGTCCTACAATGAGCAGTTCTTC
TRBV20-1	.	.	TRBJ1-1	CSARRNTEAFF	TGCAGTGCTAGACGGAACACTGAAGCTTTCTTT
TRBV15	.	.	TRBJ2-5	CATSRETGQETQYF	TGTGCCACCAGCAGAGAGACTGGACAAGAGACCCAGTACTTC
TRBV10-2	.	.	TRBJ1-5	CASSDQVGQPQHF	TGCGCCAGCAGTGATCAAGTCGGTCAGCCCCAGCATTTT
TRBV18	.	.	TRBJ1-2	CASLETDNYGYTF	TGTGCCAGCCTTGAGACAGACAACTATGGCTACACCTTC
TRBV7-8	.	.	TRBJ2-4	CASSSVPQGPKNIQYF	TGTGCCAGCAGCTCCGTACCTCAGGGCCCCAAAAACATTCAGTACTTC
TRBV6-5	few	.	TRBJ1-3	CASMRGQFSGNTIYF	TGTGCCAGCATGAGAGGACAGTTCTCTGGAAACACCATATATTTT
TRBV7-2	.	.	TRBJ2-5	CASSPPERAQYF	TGTGCCAGCAGCCCCCCCGAGAGGGCCCAGTACTTC
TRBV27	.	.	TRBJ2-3	CASSLSATDTQYF	TGTGCCAGCAGTTTATCGGCCACAGATACGCAGTATTTT
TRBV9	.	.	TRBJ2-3	CASSVFGSGTDTQYF	TGTGCCAGCAGCGTTTTCGGTAGCGGCACAGATACGCAGTATTTT
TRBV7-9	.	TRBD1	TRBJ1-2	CASSLVQGVDGYTF	TGTGCCAGCAGCTTAGTTCAGGGGGTCGACGGCTACACCTTC
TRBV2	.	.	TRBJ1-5	CASRSTGNQPQHF	TGTGCCAGCAGGTCCACAGGGAACCAGCCCCAGCATTTT
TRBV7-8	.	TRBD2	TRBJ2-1	CASSPRTSGRDEQFF	TGTGCCAGCAGCCCAAGGACTAGCGGGAGGGACGAGCAGTTCTTC
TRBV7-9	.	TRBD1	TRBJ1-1	CSSSSSGQGNTEAFF	TGTTCCAGCAGCTCCTCGGGACAGGGGAACACTGAAGCTTTCTTT
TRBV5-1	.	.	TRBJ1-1	CASSASTEQLDTEAFF	TGCGCCAGCAGCGCGTCGACGGAGCAGTTGGACACTGAAGCTTTCTTT
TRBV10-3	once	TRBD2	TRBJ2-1	CAISDSVLAGVGYEQFF	TGTGCCATCAGTGACTCCGTACTAGCGGGAGTAGGGTATGAGCAGTTCTTC
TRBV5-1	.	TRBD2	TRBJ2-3	CASREWMIAGSTDTQYF	TGCGCCAGCAGGGAGTGGATGATAGCGGGGTCCACAGATACGCAGTATTTT
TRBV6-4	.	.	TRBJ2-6	CASSTSTGTGANVLTF	.
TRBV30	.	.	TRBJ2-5	CAWSPRVETQYF	TGTGCCTGGAGTCCACGGGTGGAGACCCAGTACTTC
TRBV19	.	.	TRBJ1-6	CASSIPGVPNSPLHF	TGTGCCAGTAGTATACCGGGGGTCCCTAATTCACCCCTCCACTTT
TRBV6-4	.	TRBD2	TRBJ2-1	CASSDGLAGGPLFF	TGTGCCAGCAGTGACGGACTAGCGGGAGGGCCTCTGTTCTTC
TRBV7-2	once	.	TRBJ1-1	CASSSMWGGTEAFF	TGTGCCAGCAGCTCCATGTGGGGGGGCACTGAAGCTTTCTTT
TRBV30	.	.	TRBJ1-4	CALGRQVLHEKLFF	TGTGCCTTGGGGAGACAGGTTCTTCATGAAAAACTGTTTTTT
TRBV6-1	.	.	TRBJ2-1	CASTYQQGSYNEQFF	TGTGCCAGCACCTATCAACAGGGCTCCTACAATGAGCAGTTCTTC
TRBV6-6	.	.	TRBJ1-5	CASSYSGGPQHF	TGTGCCAGCAGTTACTCGGGGGGGCCCCAGCATTTT
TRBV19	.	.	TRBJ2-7	CASSIDGAGVREQYF	TGTGCCAGTAGTATAGATGGGGCTGGGGTGCGAGAGCAGTACTTC
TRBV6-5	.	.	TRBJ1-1	CASSYSQGLEAFF	TGTGCCAGCAGTTATTCGCAGGGGCTTGAAGCTTTCTTT
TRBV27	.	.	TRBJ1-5	CASSRIGGGQPQHF	TGTGCCAGCAGCCGTATTGGGGGAGGCCAGCCCCAGCATTTT
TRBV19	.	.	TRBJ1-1	CASNIGGNTEAFF	TGTGCCAGTAATATCGGGGGTAACACTGAAGCTTTCTTT
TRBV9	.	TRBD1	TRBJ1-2	CASSVVGGTDGYTF	TGTGCCAGCAGCGTAGTAGGGGGGACAGATGGCTACACCTTC
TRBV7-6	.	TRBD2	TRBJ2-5	CASSTTSGQETQYF	TGTGCCAGCAGCACAACTAGCGGACAAGAGACCCAGTACTTC
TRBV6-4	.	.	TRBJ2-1	CASSDMANYSYNEQFF	TGTGCCAGCAGTGACATGGCTAACTACTCCTACAATGAGCAGTTCTTC
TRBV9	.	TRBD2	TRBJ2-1	CASSVEGLAGANSYNEQFF	TGTGCCAGCAGCGTGGAGGGATTAGCGGGAGCCAACTCCTACAATGAGCAGTTCTTC
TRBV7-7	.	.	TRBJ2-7	CASSLNRASYEQYF	TGTGCTAGCAGCTTAAACAGGGCCTCCTACGAGCAGTACTTC
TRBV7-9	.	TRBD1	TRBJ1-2	CASSPGGAWGYTF	TGTGCCAGCAGCCCAGGGGGCGCTTGGGGTTACACCTTC
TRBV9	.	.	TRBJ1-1	CASSVGLIPMNTEAFF	TGTGCCAGCAGCGTTGGCCTTATCCCGATGAACACTGAAGCTTTCTTT
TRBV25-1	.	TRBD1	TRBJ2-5	CASSGAGGGETQYF	TGTGCCAGCAGTGGGGCAGGGGGTGGGGAGACCCAGTACTTC
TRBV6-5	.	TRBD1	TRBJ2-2	CASSRTGRTGELFF	TGTGCCAGCAGCCGGACAGGGCGGACCGGGGAGCTGTTTTTT
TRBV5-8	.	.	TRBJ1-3	CASSLAVRVSGNTIYF	TGTGCCAGCAGCTTGGCCGTGAGGGTTTCTGGAAACACCATATATTTT
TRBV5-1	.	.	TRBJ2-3	CASRRGGAADTQYF	TGCGCCAGCCGTCGAGGAGGGGCGGCAGATACGCAGTATTTT
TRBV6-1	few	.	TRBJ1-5	CASSEGGRGGQPQHF	TGTGCCAGCAGTGAAGGGGGTAGGGGAGGGCAGCCCCAGCATTTT
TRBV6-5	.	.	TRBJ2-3	CASRSPSDTQYF	TGTGCCAGCAGGTCCCCTTCCGATACGCAGTATTTT
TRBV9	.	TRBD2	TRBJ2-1	CASSVVGLADNEQFF	TGTGCCAGCAGCGTAGTAGGACTAGCGGACAATGAGCAGTTCTTC
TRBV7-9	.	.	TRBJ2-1	CANSFVGGPEQFF	TGTGCCAACAGCTTCGTGGGGGGACCTGAGCAGTTCTTC
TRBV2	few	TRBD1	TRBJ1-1	CASSPRQGTMNTEAFF	TGTGCCAGCAGCCCTAGACAGGGCACCATGAACACTGAAGCTTTCTTT
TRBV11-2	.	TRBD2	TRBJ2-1	CASSFPQRGRHTYYNEQFF	TGTGCCAGCAGCTTCCCCCAGCGGGGGCGTCATACATACTACAATGAGCAGTTCTTC
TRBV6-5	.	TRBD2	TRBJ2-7	CASRPSGGSSYEQYF	TGTGCCAGCAGACCTAGCGGGGGGAGCTCCTACGAGCAGTACTTC
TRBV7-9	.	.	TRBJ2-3	CASSALLPYTFGTDTQYF	TGTGCCAGCAGCGCCCTCCTTCCGTATACTTTCGGCACAGATACGCAGTATTTT